The 8 T cell receptor beta chains in this list originate from one sample, sequenced in a study of metastatic and nonmetastatic thyroid tumors. Before thyroid surgery, none of the patients had received any treatment. TCRdb reprocessed the PCR reads via MiXCR. The table lists tens of thousands of clones, 20% of them singletons. Specimen: blood. The origin of the receptors is a female donor with papillary thyroid cancer or a benign thyroid nodule (not recorded which). Some clones in this sample may be carry-over from other donors' samples.

Details on this clone: A much larger clone differs by one base, so this may be a read error. J is TRBJ2-5 and V is TRBV5-1; D is unclear. The CDR3 covers 14 residues. Per the germline V gene, CDR1 is SGHRS and CDR2 is YFSETQ. V was cut by 4 bases and J by 4 bases, with 14 bases left in between. CDR3 DNA sequence: TGCGCCAGCAGCCAAGATTCGGTACGAGAGACCCAGTACTTC. This encodes CASSQDSVRETQYF.

As for this clone: A much larger clone is a single base away; this may be a read error. Additional DNA sequences in this sample encode the identical CDR3. The chain employs TRBV14 and TRBJ2-5; the match to TRBD2 covers 8 bases. J gave up 5 bases and V 6 bases, and 5 bases lay outside the gene matches. CDR1 is SGHDN and CDR2 is FVKESK in the germline V gene. CDR3 length: 13 residues. Here the CDR3 DNA reads TGTGCCAGCAGTCTAGCGGGTGTGGAGACCCAGTACTTC. Protein sequence: CASSLAGVETQYF. Looking up the rest from reference TRBV14 and TRBJ2-5 gives the full variable domain: EAGVTQFPSHSVIEKGQTVTLRCDPISGHDNLYWYRRVMGKEIKFLLHFVKESKQDESGMPNNRFLAERTGGTYSTLKVQPAELEDSGVYFCASSLAGVETQYFGPGTRLLVL.

CDR3 nucleotide sequence: TGCGCCAGCAGCTGGACCGGACTTCCTAATGAGCAGTTCTTC. It yields the protein CASSWTGLPNEQFF. The chain couples TRBV5-1 to TRBJ2-1; D may be TRBD2 (5 bases). Trimming shortened V by 3 bases and J by 7 bases, and 14 bases separated the two germline ends. This CDR3 has 14 residues. The germline V gene has CDR1 SGHRS and CDR2 YFSETQ.

This clone has more than one count but fewer than ten. The CDR3 is CASSRTGSNQPQHF. In DNA, the CDR3 is TGTGCCAGCAGCCGGACAGGGAGCAATCAGCCCCAGCATTTT. The chain recombines TRBV5-5 with TRBJ1-5; TRBD1 aligns across 8 bases. With 4 bases clipped from V and 1 base from J, the junction kept 1 base outside the gene matches. Per germline, CDR1 SGHKS and CDR2 YYEKEE (reference sequence). The CDR3 has 14 amino acids.

This clone occurred a few times. A much bigger clone sits one base away, suggesting this may be a read error. The same CDR3 can be traced to other DNA sequences in this sample. This rearrangement joins TRBV9 to TRBJ2-3; tentatively, D is TRBD2 (6 bases). CDR1 is SGDLS, CDR2 YYNGEE, per germline. The CDR3 length is 15 residues. Here the CDR3 reads CASSLSGTSTDTQYF. In DNA, the CDR3 is TGCGCCAGCAGCTTATCCGGGACTAGCACAGATACGCAGTATTTT.

The chain recombines TRBV15 with TRBJ2-6, with 8 bases fitting TRBD2. With V trimmed by 6 bases and J by 0 bases, 10 bases remained unmatched. Germline V gene lookup returns CDR1 LNHNV and CDR2 YYDKDF (reference sequence). CDR3 size: 18 residues. The CDR3 DNA follows: TGTGCCACCAGGGGGTCCGGGACTAGTAGCTCTGGGGCCAACGTCCTGACTTTC. The encoded protein is CATRGSGTSSSGANVLTF.

Relative to its sample, this clone is medium-sized. V is TRBV6-5 and J is TRBJ1-2, with D tentatively TRBD1 (5 bases). The CDR3 length is 15 residues. The V gene lost 2 bases and the J gene lost 7 bases, with 17 bases spanning the gap. Germline V CDR1 and CDR2: MNHEY, SVGAGI. CDR3 coding DNA: TGTGCCAGCAGTTACGATTCACAGGCCACACTTGGCTACACCTTC. Translating it yields CASSYDSQATLGYTF.

The rearrangement joins TRBV4-2 to TRBJ1-2; D unresolved. The V gene's germline CDR1 is LGHNA and CDR2 YNFKEQ. The CDR3 runs 13 residues. Trimming removed 0 bases from V and 4 bases from J, with 6 bases in between. The CDR3 coding sequence is TGTGCCAGCAGCCAAGAATCTCTCTATGGCTACACCTTC. Its translation is CASSQESLYGYTF.